One sample yielded the 5 T cell receptor beta chains listed below, sequenced in a study of post-analysis software for immune sequencing data. Study results and limitations: Patients showed TRBV5-6, TRBV5-1 and TRBV20-1 among 4 or 5 TRBV segments more frequent than in controls.

cDNA libraries for TCR beta contained unique molecular identifiers. TCRdb used MiXCR to reprocess the PCR reads, holding one entry per CDR3 protein. This sample carries about 760,000 distinct CDR3 sequences, roughly 27% of them seen once, and the ten largest clones take roughly 0.53%. The antigens for these receptors are not known. The sequencing sample was made of blood. The receptors come from a girl aged 10-17 years with multiple sclerosis.

This clonotype showed up just a few times. The chain recombines TRBV12-3 or TRBV12-4 with TRBJ2-6; 8 nucleotides line up with TRBD1. Unmatched junction bases numbered 13, after V lost 4 bases and J lost 2 bases. The CDR3 is 19 residues long. The CDR3 here is CASSSIIGQGGTGANVLTF. The CDR3, as DNA: TGTGCCAGCAGTTCAATAATCGGACAGGGTGGCACTGGGGCCAACGTCCTGACTTTC.

A word on this clonotype: Germline is not matched at one junction end, which may reflect a read error. The J gene is TRBJ1-4, the V gene TRBV27; no clear D. The CDR3 extends over 14 amino acids. The germline V gene encodes CDR1 MNHEY and CDR2 SMNVEV (reference sequence). CDR3 bases: TGTGCCAGCAGTTCTACGACGGAGTACGAAAAACGGTTTTTT. Its protein is CASSSTTEYEKRFF.

The chain carries TRBV20-1 and TRBJ1-2; D may be TRBD1 (6 bases). This CDR3 is built from 16 residues. Germline lookup yields CDR1 DFQATT and CDR2 SNEGSKA (reference sequence). The V end was cut by 6 bases, the J end by 3 bases, with 23 bases between. DNA of the CDR3: TGCAGTGCCCCGTCAGACACAGGGAGACAAGACTATGGCTACACCTTC. Translation: CSAPSDTGRQDYGYTF.

This clonotype was observed a few times. The chain carries TRBV29-1 and TRBJ2-1; no clear D gene. Germline values: CDR1 SQVTM, CDR2 ANQGSEA. Trimming removed 4 bases from V and 2 bases from J, with 3 bases in between. This CDR3 spans 11 amino acids. CDR3 DNA: TGCAGCGTTGCTACCTACAATGAGCAGTTCTTC. This sequence encodes CSVATYNEQFF.

The rearrangement links TRBV5-1 to TRBJ2-7; D not certain. V lost 4 bases and J lost 2, with 16 bases in between. This CDR3 is 15 amino acids long. Germline CDR1 reads SGHRS; CDR2 reads YFSETQ. CDR3 nucleotide sequence: TGCGCCAGCAGCCCCACTGTCGGAATCCCCTACGAGCAGTACTTC. As protein: CASSPTVGIPYEQYF.